The 10 T cell receptor beta chains presented below share a single source sample, sequenced in a study of response to subunit inactivated influenza vaccine. TCRdb recomputed calls from the RT-PCR reads with MiXCR, one row per CDR3 protein. The table has hundreds of thousands of distinct CDR3 sequences, about 10% seen once. The material was PBMCs from blood, obtained on the day of vaccination. Receptors were obtained from a middle-aged man who received an inactivated influenza vaccine.

This clonotype has ten or more counts. CDR3 DNA sequence: TGTGCCAGCGGAAGGTTGGAGAATTCACCCCTCCACTTT. Translated, it gives CASGRLENSPLHF. The chain uses TRBV2 and TRBJ1-6; D unresolved. Per the germline V gene, CDR1 is SNHLY and CDR2 is FYNNEI. The CDR3 has 13 amino acids. V lost 8 bases, J lost 7 bases, and 12 bases lay in between.

The chain is built from TRBV7-9 and TRBJ1-1, with TRBD1 matching over 8 bases. V dropped 5 bases and J dropped 4; count of bases not matched to a gene: 3. The V gene's germline CDR1 is SEHNR and CDR2 FQNEAQ (reference sequence). This CDR3 comprises 13 residues. CDR3: CASSITGGTEAFF. CDR3 sequence (DNA): TGTGCCAGCAGCATTACAGGGGGCACTGAAGCTTTCTTT. The whole variable domain, filled in from reference TRBV7-9 and TRBJ1-1, reads DTGVSQNPRHKITKRGQNVTFRCDPISEHNRLYWYRQTLGQGPEFLTYFQNEAQLEKSRLLSDRFSAERPKGSFSTLEIQRTEQGDSAMYLCASSITGGTEAFFGQGTRLTVV.

This clonotype was detected many times. The chain recombines TRBV5-1 with TRBJ1-1; D unclear. The ends were cut back, 2 bases at V and 0 bases at J, with 5 bases in the middle. Germline V CDR1 and CDR2: SGHRS, YFSETQ. The CDR3 has 13 amino acids. The CDR3 protein is CASSFSVNTEAFF. In DNA, the CDR3 is TGCGCCAGCAGCTTTTCAGTGAACACTGAAGCTTTCTTT.

This clonotype was found many times. The chain employs TRBV28 and TRBJ2-6; 7 bases align to TRBD2. Losses at the gene ends were 2 bases for V and 8 bases for J; bases not matched to a gene: 6. Germline V lookup: CDR1 MDHEN, CDR2 SYDVKM. The CDR3 consists of 15 residues. The CDR3 region is CASSLSLGRTNVLTF. The CDR3 DNA follows: TGTGCCAGCAGTTTAAGTCTCGGGAGGACCAACGTCCTGACTTTC.

This clonotype was counted ten times or more. This sequence joins TRBV12-3 or TRBV12-4 and TRBJ2-3; no firm D call. Trimming cost V 2 bases and J 0 bases, with 6 bases left between them. There are 14 residues in the CDR3. This CDR3 reads CASSLRDSTDTQYF. CDR3 nucleotide sequence: TGTGCCAGCAGTTTACGCGACAGCACAGATACGCAGTATTTT.

The genes are TRBV4-2 and TRBJ2-3; TRBD2 might be the D (7 bases). Trimming removed 0 bases from V and 2 bases from J, with 15 bases in between. Germline V gene sequence: CDR1 LGHNA, CDR2 YNFKEQ. There are 17 residues in the CDR3. DNA of the CDR3: TGTGCCAGCAGCCAAGATATAGGCGGGGGCCCCACAGATACGCAGTATTTT. Its protein product is CASSQDIGGGPTDTQYF.

In this sample, this clonotype turned up a few times. This chain's CDR3 is CASSLLLAGDRETQYF. For the CDR3, the DNA is TGTGCCAGCAGCTTGTTACTAGCGGGGGATAGGGAGACCCAGTACTTC. The chain employs TRBV5-6 and TRBJ2-5; TRBD2 matches 11 bases. Germline CDR1 is SGHDT and CDR2 is YYEEEE. CDR3 length: 16 residues. Unmatched junction bases numbered 7, after V lost 1 base and J lost 5 bases.

The genes are TRBV7-9 and TRBJ2-3; D is unresolved. The germline V gene encodes CDR1 SEHNR and CDR2 FQNEAQ (reference sequence). The CDR3 contains 14 residues. Trimming shortened V by 4 bases and J by 4 bases, and 12 bases separated the two germline ends. The CDR3 DNA sequence: TGTGCCAGCAGCTGGTTGTACGCGGCAGATACGCAGTATTTT. Its protein is CASSWLYAADTQYF.

The V call is TRBV2, the J call TRBJ1-5, with TRBD1 as a possible D gene (5 bases). Trimming stripped 7 bases from V and 2 bases from J, with 15 bases between. Per germline, CDR1 SNHLY and CDR2 FYNNEI. The CDR3 runs to 15 residues. CDR3: CASNWDLGGNQPQHF. In DNA form, the CDR3 reads TGTGCCAGCAATTGGGACTTGGGGGGCAATCAGCCCCAGCATTTT.

In this sample, this clonotype turned up a few times. The gene calls are TRBV7-2 and TRBJ2-7, with D unresolved. The CDR3 extends over 14 amino acids. Germline CDR1 and CDR2: SGHTA and FQGNSA. The germline V and J ends were trimmed by 5 bases and 0 bases, with 11 bases remaining between them. In nucleotides, the CDR3 is TGTGCCAGCAGCCCCGTCGGCGTCTCCTACGAGCAGTACTTC. Translation gives CASSPVGVSYEQYF.